The present T cell receptor beta chain was sequenced within a study of identical twins. Ten or more counts support this clonotype. One entry per CDR3 protein, called by TCRdb with MiXCR from the 5' RACE reads. The data contain 230,000 or so distinct CDR3 sequences, about 8.5% of them singletons. The V and J ends lost 0 bases and 0 bases respectively, with 7 bases between them. This CDR3 is built from 15 residues. The same sample was also used in a study of yellow fever vaccine responses in identical twins.

This chain connects TRBV12-3 or TRBV12-4 to TRBJ2-3, with a weak D call TRBD2 (5 bases). The sequenced sample consisted of CD8+ T cells sorted from blood. This clonotype was obtained from a woman younger than 35 in good health. CDR3 in DNA: TGTGCCAGCAGTTTAGCTAGCGCTAGCACAGATACGCAGTATTTT. Translating gives CASSLASASTDTQYF.